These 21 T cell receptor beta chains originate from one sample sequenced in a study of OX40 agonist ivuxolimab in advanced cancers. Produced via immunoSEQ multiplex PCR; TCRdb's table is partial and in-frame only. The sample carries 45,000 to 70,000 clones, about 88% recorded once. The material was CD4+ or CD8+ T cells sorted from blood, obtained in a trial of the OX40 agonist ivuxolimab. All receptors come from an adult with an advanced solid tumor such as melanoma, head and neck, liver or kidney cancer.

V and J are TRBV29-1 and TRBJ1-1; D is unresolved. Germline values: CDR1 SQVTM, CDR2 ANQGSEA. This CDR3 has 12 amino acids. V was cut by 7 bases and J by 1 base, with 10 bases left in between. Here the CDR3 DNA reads TGCAGCGCAAAAAAAGGGAACACTGAAGCTTTCTTT. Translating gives CSAKKGNTEAFF.

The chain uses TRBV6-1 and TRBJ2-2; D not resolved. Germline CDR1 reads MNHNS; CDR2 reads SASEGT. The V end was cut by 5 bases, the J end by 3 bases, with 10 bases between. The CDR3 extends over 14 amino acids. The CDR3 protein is CASSPNWDTGELFF. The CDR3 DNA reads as TGTGCCAGCAGTCCAAATTGGGACACCGGGGAGCTGTTTTTT.

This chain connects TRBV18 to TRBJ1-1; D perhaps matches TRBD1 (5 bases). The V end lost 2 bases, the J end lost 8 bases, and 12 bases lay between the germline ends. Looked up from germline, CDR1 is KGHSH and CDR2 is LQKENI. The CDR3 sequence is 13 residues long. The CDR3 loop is CASSPIMGVEAFF. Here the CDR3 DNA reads TGTGCCAGCTCACCAATAATGGGGGTGGAAGCTTTCTTT.

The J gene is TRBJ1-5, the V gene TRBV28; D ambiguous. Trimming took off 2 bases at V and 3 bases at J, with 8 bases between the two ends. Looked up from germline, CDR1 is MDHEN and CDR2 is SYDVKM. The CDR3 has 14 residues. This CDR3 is CASSLITDNQPQHF. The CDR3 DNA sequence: TGTGCCAGCAGTTTAATTACAGACAATCAGCCCCAGCATTTT.

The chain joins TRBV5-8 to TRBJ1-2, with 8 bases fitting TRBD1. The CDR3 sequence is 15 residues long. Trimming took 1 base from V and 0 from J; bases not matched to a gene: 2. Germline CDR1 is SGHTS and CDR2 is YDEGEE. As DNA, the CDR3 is TGTGCCAGCAGCTTGACGGACAGGGCTAACTATGGCTACACCTTC. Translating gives CASSLTDRANYGYTF.

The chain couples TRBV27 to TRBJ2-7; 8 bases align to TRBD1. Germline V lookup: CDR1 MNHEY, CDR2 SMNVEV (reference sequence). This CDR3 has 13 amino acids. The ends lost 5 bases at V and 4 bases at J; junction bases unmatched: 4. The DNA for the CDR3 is TGTGCCAGCAGTCGGACAGGGCAGTACGAGCAGTACTTC. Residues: CASSRTGQYEQYF.

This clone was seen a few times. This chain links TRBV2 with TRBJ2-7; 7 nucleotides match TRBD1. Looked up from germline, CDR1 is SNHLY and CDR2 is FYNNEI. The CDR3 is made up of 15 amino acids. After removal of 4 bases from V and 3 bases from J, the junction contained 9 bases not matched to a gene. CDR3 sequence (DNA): TGTGCCAGCAGTGTCTCATACAGGGGAAACTACGAGCAGTACTTC. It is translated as CASSVSYRGNYEQYF.

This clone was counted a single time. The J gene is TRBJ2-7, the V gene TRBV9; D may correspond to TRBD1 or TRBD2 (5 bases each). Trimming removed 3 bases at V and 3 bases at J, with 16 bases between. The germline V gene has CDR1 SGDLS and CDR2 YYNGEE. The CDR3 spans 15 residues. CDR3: CASSEQATNYYEQYF. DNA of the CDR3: TGTGCCAGCAGCGAACAGGCGACTAACTACTACGAGCAGTACTTC.

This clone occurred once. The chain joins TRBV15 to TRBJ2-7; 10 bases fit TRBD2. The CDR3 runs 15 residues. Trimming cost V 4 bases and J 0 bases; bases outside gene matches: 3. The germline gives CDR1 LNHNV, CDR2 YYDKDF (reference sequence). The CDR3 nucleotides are TGTGCCACCAGCATTGCTAGCGGGAGCTCCTACGAGCAGTACTTC. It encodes CATSIASGSSYEQYF.

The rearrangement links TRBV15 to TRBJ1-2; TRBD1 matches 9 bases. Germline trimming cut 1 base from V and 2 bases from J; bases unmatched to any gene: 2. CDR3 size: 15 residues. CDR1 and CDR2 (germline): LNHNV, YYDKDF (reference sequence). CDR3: CATSRVGTGNYGYTF. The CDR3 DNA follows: TGTGCCACCAGCAGAGTGGGGACAGGGAACTATGGCTACACCTTC.

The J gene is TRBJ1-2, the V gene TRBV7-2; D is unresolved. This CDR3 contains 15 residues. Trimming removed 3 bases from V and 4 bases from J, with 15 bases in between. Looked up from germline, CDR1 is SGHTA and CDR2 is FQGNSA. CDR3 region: CASSFEFSTPYGYTF. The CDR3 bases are TGTGCCAGCAGCTTCGAGTTCAGTACCCCCTATGGCTACACCTTC.

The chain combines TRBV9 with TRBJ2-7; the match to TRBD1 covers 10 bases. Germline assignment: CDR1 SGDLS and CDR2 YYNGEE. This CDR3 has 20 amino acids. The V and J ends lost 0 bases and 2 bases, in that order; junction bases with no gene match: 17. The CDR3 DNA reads TGTGCCAGCAGCGTAGGAGGCGGGACAGGGGCCACGAAGATCACCTACGAGCAGTACTTC. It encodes CASSVGGGTGATKITYEQYF.

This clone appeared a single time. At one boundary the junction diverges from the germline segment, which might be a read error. CDR3 loop: CAWREWFGKTVF. In DNA form, the CDR3 reads TGTGCCTGGAGAGAGTGGTTCGGAAAAACTGTTTTT. The chain is built from TRBV30 and TRBJ1-4, with D unresolved. The germline gives CDR1 GTSNPN, CDR2 SVGIG (reference sequence). The CDR3 runs to 12 residues.

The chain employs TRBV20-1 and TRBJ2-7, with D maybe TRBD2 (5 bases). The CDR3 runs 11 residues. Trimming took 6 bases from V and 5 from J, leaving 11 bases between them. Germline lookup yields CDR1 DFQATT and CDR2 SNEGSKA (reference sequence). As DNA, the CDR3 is TGCAGTGCCGTTAGCGTCCACGAGCAGTACTTC. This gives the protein CSAVSVHEQYF.

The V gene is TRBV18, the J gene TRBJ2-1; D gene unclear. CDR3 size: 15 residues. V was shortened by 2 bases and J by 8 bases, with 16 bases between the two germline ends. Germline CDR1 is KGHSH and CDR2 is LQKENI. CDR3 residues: CASSPSRGRSDEQFF. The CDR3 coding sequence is TGTGCCAGCTCACCATCTCGTGGCAGGTCGGATGAGCAGTTCTTC.

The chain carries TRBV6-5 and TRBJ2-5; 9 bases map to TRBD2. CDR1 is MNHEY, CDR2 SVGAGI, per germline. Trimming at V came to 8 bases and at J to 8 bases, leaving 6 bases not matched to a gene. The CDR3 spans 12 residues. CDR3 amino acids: CASGRGGATQYF. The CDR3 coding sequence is TGTGCCAGCGGGCGCGGGGGGGCTACCCAGTACTTC.

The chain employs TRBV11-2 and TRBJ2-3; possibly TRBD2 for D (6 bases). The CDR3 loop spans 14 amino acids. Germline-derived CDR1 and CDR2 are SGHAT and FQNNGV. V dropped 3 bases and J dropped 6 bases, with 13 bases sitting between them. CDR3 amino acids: CASSFLDYQDTQYF. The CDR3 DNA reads TGTGCCAGCAGCTTCCTGGACTACCAGGATACGCAGTATTTT.

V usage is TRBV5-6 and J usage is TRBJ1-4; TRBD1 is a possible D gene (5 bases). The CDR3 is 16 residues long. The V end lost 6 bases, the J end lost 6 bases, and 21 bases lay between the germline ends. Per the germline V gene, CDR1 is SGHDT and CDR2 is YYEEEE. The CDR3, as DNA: TGTGCCAGCACCGTTCTCCGGGAGCGAGGGGATGAAAAACTGTTTTTT. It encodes CASTVLRERGDEKLFF.

CDR3 region: CASSLGGDINEKLFF. The CDR3 nucleotides read TGTGCCAGCAGCTTGGGAGGCGATATTAATGAAAAACTGTTTTTT. The J gene is TRBJ1-4, the V gene TRBV5-4; D is unresolved. The ends were cut back, 0 bases at V and 4 bases at J, with 10 bases in the middle. The CDR3 is made up of 15 amino acids. CDR1 SGHNT and CDR2 YYREEE come from the germline V gene (reference sequence).

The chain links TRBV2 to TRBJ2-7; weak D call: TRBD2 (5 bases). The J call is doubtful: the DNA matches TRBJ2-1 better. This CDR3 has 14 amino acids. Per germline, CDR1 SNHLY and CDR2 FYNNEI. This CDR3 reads CASSEAGVMNEQFF. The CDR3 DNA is TGTGCCAGCAGTGAAGCCGGGGTGATGAATGAGCAGTTCTTC.

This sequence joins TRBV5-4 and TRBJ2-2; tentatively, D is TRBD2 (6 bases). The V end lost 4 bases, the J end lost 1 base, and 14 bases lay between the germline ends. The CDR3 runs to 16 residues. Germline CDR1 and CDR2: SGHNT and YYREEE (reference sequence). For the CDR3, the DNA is TGTGCCAGCAGCCCCTTTGGGGGAGGGAACACCGGGGAGCTGTTTTTT. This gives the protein CASSPFGGGNTGELFF.